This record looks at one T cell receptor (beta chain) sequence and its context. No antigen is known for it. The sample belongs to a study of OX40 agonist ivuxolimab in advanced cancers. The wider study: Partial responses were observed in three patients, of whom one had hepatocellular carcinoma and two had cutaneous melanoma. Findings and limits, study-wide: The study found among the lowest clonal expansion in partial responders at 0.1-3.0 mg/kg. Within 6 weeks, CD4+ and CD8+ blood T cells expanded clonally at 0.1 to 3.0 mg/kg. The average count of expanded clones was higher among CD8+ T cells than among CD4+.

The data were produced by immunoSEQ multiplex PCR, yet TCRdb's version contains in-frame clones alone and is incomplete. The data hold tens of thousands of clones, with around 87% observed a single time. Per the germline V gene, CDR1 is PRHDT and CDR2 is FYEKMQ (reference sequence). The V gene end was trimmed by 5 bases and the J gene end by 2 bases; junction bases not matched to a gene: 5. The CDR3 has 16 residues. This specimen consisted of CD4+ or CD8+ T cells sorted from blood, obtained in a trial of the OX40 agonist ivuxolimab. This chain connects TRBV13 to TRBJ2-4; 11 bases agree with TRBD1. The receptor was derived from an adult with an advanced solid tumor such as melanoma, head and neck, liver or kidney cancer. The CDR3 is CASSHGTGGTKNIQYF. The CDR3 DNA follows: TGTGCCAGCAGCCACGGGACAGGGGGGACCAAAAACATTCAGTACTTC.